This is a list of T cell receptor beta chains from one sample in a study of neurological immune-mediated disorders. TCRdb reanalysed the 5' RACE reads using MiXCR and keeps one entry per CDR3 protein. This sample yields approximately 86,000 distinct CDR3 sequences, of which just over 2.5% are seen a single time; about 1% belongs to the top ten. The sequenced material came from PBMCs. The receptors come from a woman younger than 45 with multiple sclerosis. CDR3s include the opening cysteine and the closing phenylalanine or tryptophan. Each record gives: V gene, clone size, J gene, CDR3 length, D gene, CDR3 DNA, CDR3 protein. The D gene is left open where the match is weak. Only some rows state a clone size, as once, few, many or a class for expanded clones.

TRBV7-8	many	TRBJ2-1	14	NA	TGTGCCAGCAGCTTAGAATACAACTACAATGAGCAGTTCTTC	CASSLEYNYNEQFF
TRBV20-1	many	TRBJ2-1	14	NA	TGCAGTGCTAGGGTAGCGTATTCCTACAATGAGCAGTTCTTC	CSARVAYSYNEQFF
TRBV29-1	many	TRBJ2-1	17	NA	TGCAGCGTCGGACGGGGGAGCGGACCGAGCTCCTACAATGAGCAGTTCTTC	CSVGRGSGPSSYNEQFF
TRBV20-1	many	TRBJ2-1	15	TRBD2	TGCAGTGCTAGAGTACCCGGGACTAGAGTTGGTGAGCAGTTCTTC	CSARVPGTRVGEQFF
TRBV11-1	NA	TRBJ1-6	14	TRBD1	TGTGTCAGCAGCTCGACAGGGTGGAATTCACCCCTCAACTTT	CVSSSTGWNSPLNF
TRBV27	many	TRBJ2-1	14	TRBD1	TGTGCCAGTAGACGGGGACAGGGGGCGAATGAGCAGTTCTTC	CASRRGQGANEQFF
TRBV5-5	many	TRBJ2-1	14	NA	TGTGCCAGCAGCTTGGACAGGGCCTACAATGAGCAGTTCTTC	CASSLDRAYNEQFF
TRBV7-9	many	TRBJ2-7	15	TRBD1	TGTGCCAGCAGCTTTGGTGCAGGGGGCCTCTACGAGCAGTACTTC	CASSFGAGGLYEQYF
TRBV12-3/TRBV12-4	many	TRBJ2-1	14	NA	TGTGCCAGCAGTTTCCCAGCGGACTACAATGAGCAGTTCTTC	CASSFPADYNEQFF
TRBV20-1	many	TRBJ2-3	15	NA	TGCAGTGCTCGTATGGGACACCCAGGCACAGATACGCAGTATTTT	CSARMGHPGTDTQYF
TRBV24-1	NA	TRBJ2-5	16	TRBD2	TGTGCCACCAGTGATAAGGGACTAGCGAGGCAAGAGACCCAGTACTTC	CATSDKGLARQETQYF
TRBV5-6	many	TRBJ1-6	14	NA	TGTGCCAGCAGCACCTGGGGGGGTAATTCACCCCTCCACTTT	CASSTWGGNSPLHF
TRBV2	many	TRBJ2-7	10	NA	TGTGCCAGCAGTGTGTACGAGCAGTACTTC	CASSVYEQYF
TRBV20-1	many	TRBJ1-1	14	NA	TGCAGTGCTAGAGAAACTGGGGGGAACACTGAAGCTTTCTTT	CSARETGGNTEAFF
TRBV29-1	many	TRBJ1-2	12	NA	TGCAGCGCGGGGACGGATGGTTATGGCTACACCTTC	CSAGTDGYGYTF
TRBV14	many	TRBJ1-6	14	NA	TGTGCCAGCAGCCAGGGACGTCTTAATTCACCCCTCCACTTT	CASSQGRLNSPLHF
TRBV7-2	many	TRBJ2-2	17	NA	TGTGCCAGCAGCTTAGCCCCCGGAAGGACGAACACCGGGGAGCTGTTTTTT	CASSLAPGRTNTGELFF
TRBV7-2	many	TRBJ1-5	15	NA	TGTGCCAGCAGCTTATCTAGTTCGGTTGCGCAGCCCCAGCATTTT	CASSLSSSVAQPQHF
TRBV5-1	few	TRBJ1-1	19	TRBD1	TGCGCCAGCAGCTTGACGGGCCCCTGGACAGGGGACCGGAACACTGAAGCTTTCTTT	CASSLTGPWTGDRNTEAFF
TRBV20-1	many	TRBJ2-7	13	TRBD2	TGCAGAGCCGCCGGGACTACCCACTACGAGCAGTACTTC	CRAAGTTHYEQYF
TRBV3-1	many	TRBJ2-7	11	NA	TGTGCCAGCAGCCAGGCTGGAAGGCAGTACTTC	CASSQAGRQYF
TRBV10-2	many	TRBJ2-7	14	NA	TGCGCCAGCAGTGCCCCAGGGGAGGGGTACGAGCAGTACTTC	CASSAPGEGYEQYF
TRBV12-3/TRBV12-4	many	TRBJ2-6	16	NA	TGTGCCAGCAGCCCGGGACAAATCTCTGGGGCCAACGTCCTGACTTTC	CASSPGQISGANVLTF
TRBV25-1	many	TRBJ1-6	15	TRBD1	TGTGCCAGCAGTGAGACAGGGTTCGCAAGTTCACCCCTCCACTTT	CASSETGFASSPLHF
TRBV7-9	many	TRBJ2-1	14	NA	TGTGCCAGCAGCTTAGTACAGGTGAACAATGAGCAGTTCTTC	CASSLVQVNNEQFF
TRBV7-6	many	TRBJ1-6	16	NA	TGTGCCAGCAGCTCCGGGCCCTTTTCGTCTAATTCACCCCTCCACTTT	CASSSGPFSSNSPLHF
TRBV7-6	many	TRBJ1-5	18	NA	TGTGCCAGCAGCTTAGTTCCTCCCGGCGGGTATAGCAATCAGCCCCAGCATTTT	CASSLVPPGGYSNQPQHF
TRBV6-2/TRBV6-3	few	TRBJ1-6	13	NA	TGTGCCAGCAATTTCTTTCGGGGTTCACCCCTCCACTTT	CASNFFRGSPLHF
TRBV20-1	many	TRBJ1-2	13	NA	TGCAGTGCTAGAGAGAGGGGGGACTATGGCTACACCTTC	CSARERGDYGYTF
TRBV20-1	many	TRBJ2-1	13	NA	TGCAGTGCTAGACTATCCTCCTACAATGAGCAGTTCTTC	CSARLSSYNEQFF
TRBV10-3	many	TRBJ2-5	19	NA	TGTGCCATCAGGGACCCTATGAGCGGTGTGGGGAAGCCTCAAGAGACCCAGTACTTC	CAIRDPMSGVGKPQETQYF
TRBV7-9	NA	TRBJ2-3	13	NA	TGCGCCAGCAGCCAAGATGGAGCACTTGCGCAGTATTTT	CASSQDGALAQYF
TRBV28	many	TRBJ2-5	13	NA	TGTGCCACCTCCGGGGCGAGGGGAGAGACCCAGTACTTC	CATSGARGETQYF
TRBV11-2	many	TRBJ2-1	17	TRBD2	TGTGCCAGCAGCTTAGAGGTAGCGGGAGAGGGTCACAATGAGCAGTTCTTC	CASSLEVAGEGHNEQFF
TRBV7-8	many	TRBJ2-1	14	TRBD2	TGTGCCAGCAGCGCGAGCGGGAGGGCCAATGAGCAGTTCTTC	CASSASGRANEQFF
TRBV28	many	TRBJ1-1	15	NA	TGTGCCAGCAGTTCTATTCTGACGGGGAACACTGAAGCTTTCTTT	CASSSILTGNTEAFF
TRBV6-5	many	TRBJ2-1	17	TRBD1	TGTGCCAGCAGTCAGAGGACAGGGAATTTGGGATACAATGAGCAGTTCTTC	CASSQRTGNLGYNEQFF
TRBV28	many	TRBJ2-5	15	TRBD2	TGTGCCAGCAACGATCGAGCGGGAGGGGTGGAGACCCAGTACTTC	CASNDRAGGVETQYF
TRBV27	many	TRBJ2-7	15	TRBD1	TGTGCCAGCAGTTTAGCCGGGACAGGCTCCTACGAGCAGTACTTC	CASSLAGTGSYEQYF
TRBV6-5	many	TRBJ1-1	12	NA	TGTGCCAGCAACAAGGATGGGGAGGAGGCTTTCTTT	CASNKDGEEAFF
TRBV20-1	many	TRBJ1-1	11	NA	TGCAGTGCTCCGTCGAACACTGAAGCTTTCTTT	CSAPSNTEAFF
TRBV20-1	many	TRBJ1-2	14	NA	TGCAGTGCCTCCGCCGGGGGACAAATGTATGGCTACACCTTC	CSASAGGQMYGYTF
TRBV20-1	many	TRBJ2-1	14	TRBD2	TGCAGTGCCCATCCACGGGGGAGGGTTAGTGAGCAGTTCTTC	CSAHPRGRVSEQFF
TRBV7-2	many	TRBJ2-1	14	NA	TGTGCCAGCAGCTTAGTTCTCAGGGAGCATGAGCAGTTCTTC	CASSLVLREHEQFF
TRBV7-2	many	TRBJ2-3	14	NA	TGTGCCAGCAGCTGGGCAGAAAACACAGATACGCAGTATTTT	CASSWAENTDTQYF
TRBV20-1	many	TRBJ2-1	15	TRBD2	TGCAGTGCTAGAGCACTAGCGGGCTCCTACAATGAGCAGTTCTTC	CSARALAGSYNEQFF
TRBV5-1	many	TRBJ1-6	14	NA	TGCGCCAGCAGCTTGGAGTTGCAGGGATCACCCCTCCACTTT	CASSLELQGSPLHF
TRBV28	many	TRBJ2-1	13	NA	TGTGCCAGCAGCCCCGACAGTTACAATGAGCAGTTCTTC	CASSPDSYNEQFF
TRBV5-5	many	TRBJ2-5	15	NA	TGTGCCAGCAGCTTTAAACCGGGACGCCAAGAGACCCAGTACTTC	CASSFKPGRQETQYF
TRBV12-3/TRBV12-4	many	TRBJ2-1	13	NA	TGTGCCAGCTCCACTAGTAGCTTCAATGAGCAGTTCTTC	CASSTSSFNEQFF
TRBV27	NA	TRBJ2-1	13	TRBD2	TGTGCCAGCAAGACTAGCGGGAGTGGTGAGCAGTTCTTC	CASKTSGSGEQFF
TRBV6-5	many	TRBJ2-6	18	TRBD1	TGTGCCAGCAGTTACGCCTCGGGACAGTCGTTTGGGGCCAACGTCCTGACTTTC	CASSYASGQSFGANVLTF